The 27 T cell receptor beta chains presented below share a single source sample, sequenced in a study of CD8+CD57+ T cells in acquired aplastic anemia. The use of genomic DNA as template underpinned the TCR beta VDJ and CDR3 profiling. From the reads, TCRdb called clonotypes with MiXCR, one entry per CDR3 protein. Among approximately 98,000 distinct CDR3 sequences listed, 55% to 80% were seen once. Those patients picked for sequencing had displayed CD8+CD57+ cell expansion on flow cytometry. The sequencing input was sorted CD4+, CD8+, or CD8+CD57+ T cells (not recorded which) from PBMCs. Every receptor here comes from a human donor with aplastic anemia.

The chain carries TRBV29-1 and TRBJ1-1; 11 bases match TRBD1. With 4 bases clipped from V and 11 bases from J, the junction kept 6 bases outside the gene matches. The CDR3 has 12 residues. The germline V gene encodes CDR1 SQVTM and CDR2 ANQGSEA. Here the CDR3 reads CSVGDRGTVAFF. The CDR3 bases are TGCAGCGTTGGGGACAGGGGGACGGTGGCTTTCTTT.

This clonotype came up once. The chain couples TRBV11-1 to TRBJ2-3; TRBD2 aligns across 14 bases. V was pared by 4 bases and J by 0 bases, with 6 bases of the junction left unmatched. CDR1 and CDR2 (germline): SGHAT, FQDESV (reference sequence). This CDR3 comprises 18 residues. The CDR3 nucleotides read TGTGCCAGCAGCTATGGACTAGCGGGGGGCGCTAGCACAGATACGCAGTATTTT. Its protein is CASSYGLAGGASTDTQYF.

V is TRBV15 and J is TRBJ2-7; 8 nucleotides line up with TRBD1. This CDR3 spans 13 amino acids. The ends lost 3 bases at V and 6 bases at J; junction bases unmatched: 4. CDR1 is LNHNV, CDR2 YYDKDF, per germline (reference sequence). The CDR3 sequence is CATSSSTGAEQYF. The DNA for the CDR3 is TGTGCCACCAGCAGTTCGACAGGGGCCGAGCAGTACTTC.

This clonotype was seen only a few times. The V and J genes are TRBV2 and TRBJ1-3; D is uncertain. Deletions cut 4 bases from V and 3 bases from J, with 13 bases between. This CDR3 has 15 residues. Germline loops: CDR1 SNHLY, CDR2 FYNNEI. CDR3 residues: CASSVAEFGGNTIYF. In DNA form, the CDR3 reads TGTGCCAGCAGTGTGGCGGAGTTTGGTGGAAACACCATATATTTT.

The CDR3 region is CSVAWTVEAFF. The CDR3 DNA sequence: TGCAGCGTTGCCTGGACAGTTGAAGCTTTCTTT. The genes are TRBV29-1 and TRBJ1-1, with D perhaps TRBD1 (6 bases). CDR1 is SQVTM, CDR2 ANQGSEA, per germline. The CDR3 contains 11 residues. Trimming cost V 4 bases and J 7 bases, with 10 bases left between them.

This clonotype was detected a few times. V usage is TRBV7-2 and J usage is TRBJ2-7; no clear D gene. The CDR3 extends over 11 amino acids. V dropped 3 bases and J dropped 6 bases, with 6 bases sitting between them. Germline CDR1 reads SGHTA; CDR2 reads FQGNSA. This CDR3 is CASSFSGEQYF. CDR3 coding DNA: TGTGCCAGCAGCTTTTCTGGCGAGCAGTACTTC.

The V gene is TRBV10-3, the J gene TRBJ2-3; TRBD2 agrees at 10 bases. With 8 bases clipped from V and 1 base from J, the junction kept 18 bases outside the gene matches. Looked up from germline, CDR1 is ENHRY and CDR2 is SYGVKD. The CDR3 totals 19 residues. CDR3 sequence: CAIHTSGVLRNWGTDTQYF. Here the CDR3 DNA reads TGTGCCATCCATACTAGCGGGGTCCTACGCAACTGGGGCACAGATACGCAGTATTTT.

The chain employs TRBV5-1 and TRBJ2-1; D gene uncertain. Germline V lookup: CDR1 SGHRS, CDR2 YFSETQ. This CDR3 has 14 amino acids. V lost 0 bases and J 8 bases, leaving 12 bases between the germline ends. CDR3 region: CASSLGPVVDEQFF. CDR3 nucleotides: TGCGCCAGCAGCTTGGGACCAGTTGTGGATGAGCAGTTCTTC.

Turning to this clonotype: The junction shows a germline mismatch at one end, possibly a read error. The chain's CDR3 is CASGLVNGYTF. In DNA form, the CDR3 reads TGTGCTAGTGGTTTGGTAAATGGATACACCTTC. J is TRBJ1-2 and V is TRBV12-5; D gene unclear. The CDR3 length is 11 residues. Germline values: CDR1 LGHNT, CDR2 FRNRAP.

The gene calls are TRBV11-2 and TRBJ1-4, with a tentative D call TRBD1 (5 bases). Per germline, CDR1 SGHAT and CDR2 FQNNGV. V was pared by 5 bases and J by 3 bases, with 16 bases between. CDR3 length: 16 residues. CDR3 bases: TGTGCCAGCAGCCAGGGAGCTAATGGGGCTAATGAAAAACTGTTTTTT. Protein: CASSQGANGANEKLFF.

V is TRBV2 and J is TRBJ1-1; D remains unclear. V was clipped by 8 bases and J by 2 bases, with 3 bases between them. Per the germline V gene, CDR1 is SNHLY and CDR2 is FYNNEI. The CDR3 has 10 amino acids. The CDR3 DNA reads TGTGCCAGCCTTAACACTGAAGCTTTCTTT. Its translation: CASLNTEAFF.

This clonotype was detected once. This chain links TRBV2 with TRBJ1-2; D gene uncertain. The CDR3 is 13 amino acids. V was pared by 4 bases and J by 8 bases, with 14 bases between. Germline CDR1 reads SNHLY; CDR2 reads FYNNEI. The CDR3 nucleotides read TGTGCCAGCAGTGTGGCTACCCAAAGGGGCTACACCTTC. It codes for CASSVATQRGYTF.

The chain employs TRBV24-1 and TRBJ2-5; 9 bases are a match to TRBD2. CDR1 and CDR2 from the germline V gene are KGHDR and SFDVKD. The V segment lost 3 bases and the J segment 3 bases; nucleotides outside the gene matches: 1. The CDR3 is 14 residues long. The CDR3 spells CATSDRTSEETQYF. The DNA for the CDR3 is TGTGCCACCAGTGATCGGACTAGCGAAGAGACCCAGTACTTC.

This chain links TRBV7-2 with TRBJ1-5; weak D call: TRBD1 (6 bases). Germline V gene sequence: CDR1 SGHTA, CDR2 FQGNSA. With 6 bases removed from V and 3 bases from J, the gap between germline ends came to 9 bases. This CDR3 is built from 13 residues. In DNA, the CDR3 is TGTGCCAGCAGTCGGGGGGCCAATCAGCCCCAGCATTTT. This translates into CASSRGANQPQHF.

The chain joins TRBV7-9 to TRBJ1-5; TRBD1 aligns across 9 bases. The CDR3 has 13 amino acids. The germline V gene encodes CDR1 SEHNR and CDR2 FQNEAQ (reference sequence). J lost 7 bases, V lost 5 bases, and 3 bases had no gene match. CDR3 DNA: TGTGCCAGCAGCCGGACAGGGGTGCAGCCCCAGCATTTT. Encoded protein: CASSRTGVQPQHF.

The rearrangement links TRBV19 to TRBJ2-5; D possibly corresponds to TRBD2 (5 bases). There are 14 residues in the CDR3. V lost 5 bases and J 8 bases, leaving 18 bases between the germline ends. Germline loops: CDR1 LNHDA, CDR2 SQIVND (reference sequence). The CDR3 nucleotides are TGTGCCAGTAGTTCAACGAGGGCCCAAGTTACCCAGTACTTC. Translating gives CASSSTRAQVTQYF.

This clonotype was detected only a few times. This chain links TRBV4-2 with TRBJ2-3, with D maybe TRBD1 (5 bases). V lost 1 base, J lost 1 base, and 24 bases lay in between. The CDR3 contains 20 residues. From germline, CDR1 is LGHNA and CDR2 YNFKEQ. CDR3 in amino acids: CASSQGEGDWVVTRTDTQYF. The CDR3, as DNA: TGTGCCAGCAGCCAAGGCGAAGGGGATTGGGTCGTGACTCGCACAGATACGCAGTATTTT.

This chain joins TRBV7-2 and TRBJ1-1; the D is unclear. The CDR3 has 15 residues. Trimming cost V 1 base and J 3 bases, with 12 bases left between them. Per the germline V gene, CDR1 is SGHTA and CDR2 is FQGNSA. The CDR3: CASSLVAVGDTEAFF. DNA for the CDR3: TGTGCCAGCAGCTTAGTGGCAGTGGGAGACACTGAAGCTTTCTTT. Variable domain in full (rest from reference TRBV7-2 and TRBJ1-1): GAGVSQSPSNKVTEKGKDVELRCDPISGHTALYWYRQSLGQGLEFLIYFQGNSAPDKSGLPSDRFSAERTGGSVSTLTIQRTQQEDSAVYLCASSLVAVGDTEAFFGQGTRLTVV.

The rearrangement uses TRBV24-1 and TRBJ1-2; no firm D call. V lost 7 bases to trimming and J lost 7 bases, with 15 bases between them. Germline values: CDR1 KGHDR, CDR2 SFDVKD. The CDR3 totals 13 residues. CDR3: CATSVDRFFGYTF. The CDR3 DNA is TGTGCCACCAGCGTGGACCGCTTTTTTGGCTACACCTTC.

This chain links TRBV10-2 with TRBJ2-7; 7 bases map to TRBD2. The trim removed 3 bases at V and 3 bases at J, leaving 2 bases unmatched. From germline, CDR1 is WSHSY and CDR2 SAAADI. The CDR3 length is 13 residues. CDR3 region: CASSDAGDYEQYF. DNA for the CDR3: TGCGCCAGCAGTGACGCGGGGGACTACGAGCAGTACTTC.

CDR3 region: CASSESGGSPYEQYF. The CDR3 DNA reads as TGCGCCAGCAGTGAGTCGGGCGGGAGTCCCTACGAGCAGTACTTC. The rearrangement joins TRBV10-1 to TRBJ2-7, with TRBD2 matching over 7 bases. The J segment lost 2 bases and the V segment lost 0 bases, leaving 4 bases of the junction unmatched. This CDR3 is 15 amino acids long. Germline CDR1 and CDR2: WNHNN and SYGVQD (reference sequence).

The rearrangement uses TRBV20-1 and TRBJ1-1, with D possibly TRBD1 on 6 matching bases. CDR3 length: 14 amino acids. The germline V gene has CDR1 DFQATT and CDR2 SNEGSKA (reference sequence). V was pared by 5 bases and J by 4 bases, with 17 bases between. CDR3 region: CSADTGLGVTEAFF. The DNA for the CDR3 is TGCAGTGCTGATACAGGGTTGGGGGTCACTGAAGCTTTCTTT.

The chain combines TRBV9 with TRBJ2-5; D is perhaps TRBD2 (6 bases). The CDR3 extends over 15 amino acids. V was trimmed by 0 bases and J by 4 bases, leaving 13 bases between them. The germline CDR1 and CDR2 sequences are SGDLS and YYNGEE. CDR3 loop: CASSVAPAGRETQYF. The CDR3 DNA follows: TGTGCCAGCAGCGTAGCGCCGGCGGGGAGAGAGACCCAGTACTTC.

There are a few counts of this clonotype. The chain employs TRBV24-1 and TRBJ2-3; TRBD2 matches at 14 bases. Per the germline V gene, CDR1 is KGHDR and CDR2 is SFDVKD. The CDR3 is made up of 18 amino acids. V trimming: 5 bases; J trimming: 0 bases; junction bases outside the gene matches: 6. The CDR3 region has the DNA TGTGCCACCAGTGGGACTAGCGGGAGGTCAACTAGCACAGATACGCAGTATTTT. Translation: CATSGTSGRSTSTDTQYF.

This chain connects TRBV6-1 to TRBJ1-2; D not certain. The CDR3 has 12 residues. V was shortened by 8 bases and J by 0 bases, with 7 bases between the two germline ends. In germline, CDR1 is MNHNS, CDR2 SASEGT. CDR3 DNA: TGTGCCAGCCCCAGGCCTAACTATGGCTACACCTTC. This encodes CASPRPNYGYTF.

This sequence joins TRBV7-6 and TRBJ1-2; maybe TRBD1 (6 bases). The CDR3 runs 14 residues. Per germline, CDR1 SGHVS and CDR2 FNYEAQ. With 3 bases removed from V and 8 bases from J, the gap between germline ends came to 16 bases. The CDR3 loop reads CASSFGGALRGYTF. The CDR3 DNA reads TGTGCCAGCAGCTTCGGGGGGGCGCTTCGCGGCTACACCTTC.

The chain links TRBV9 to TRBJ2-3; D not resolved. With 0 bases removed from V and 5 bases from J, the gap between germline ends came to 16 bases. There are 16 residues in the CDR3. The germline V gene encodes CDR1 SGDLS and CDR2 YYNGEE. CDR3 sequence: CASSVGSQLTQDTQYF. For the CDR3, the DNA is TGTGCCAGCAGCGTAGGGTCCCAGCTTACTCAAGATACGCAGTATTTT.